The 5 T cell receptor beta chains listed next were all sequenced from one sample in a study of T cells in Graves' hyperthyroidism and ophthalmopathy (dated by TCRdb to between 2018 and 2021). Library preparation was by multiplex PCR. Reads for this sample came from an Illumina HiSeq 2000. The TCR beta CDR3 regions were amplified from the RNA transcripts. The TCR CDR3 was subjected to a first round of RT-PCR using the HTBI primer set and the Qiagen OneStep RT-PCR kit. The public sequencing data were trimmed at Q25 with fastp and processed into clonotypes with MiXCR by TCRdb, which kept only in-frame beta chains. When rows share a CDR3 protein, they turn into one entry using the most common DNA and genes. This sample gives approximately 600,000 distinct CDR3 sequences in total; 15% to 20% of them show up just once. In total, the top ten clones hold less than 4.5% of the sample. Sequences were obtained from blood. Every receptor here comes from a woman aged 25 to 39 with Graves' hyperthyroidism.

In regard to this clonotype: One base away lies a much larger clone, so this may be a sequencing read error. The chain joins TRBV7-2 to TRBJ2-1, with 7 bases that match TRBD1. V lost 3 bases to trimming and J lost 4 bases; unmatched junction nucleotides: 9. Germline V CDR1 and CDR2: SGHTA, FQGNSA. The CDR3 runs 16 residues. The CDR3 DNA is TGTGCCAGCAGCTTTGATCCGGGACAGAGTTACAATGAGCAGTTCTTC. It yields the protein CASSFDPGQSYNEQFF.

The chain joins TRBV6-1 to TRBJ2-1, with unresolved D. The length of the CDR3 is 12 residues. Trimming left V 1 base short and J 8 bases short, with 6 bases between. From germline, CDR1 is MNHNS and CDR2 SASEGT. The CDR3 spells CASSEVGYEQFF. Written as DNA, the CDR3 is TGTGCCAGCAGTGAAGTAGGTTATGAGCAGTTCTTC.

Of note for this clonotype: Being one base from a much bigger clone, this may be a read error. V usage is TRBV27 and J usage is TRBJ2-7; D gene unclear. Germline V gene data show CDR1 as MNHEY and CDR2 as SMNVEV (reference sequence). This CDR3 comprises 15 residues. The DNA for the CDR3 is TGTGCCAGCAGTTTATCGACGATAGGTATACACGAGCAGTGCTTC. This translates into CASSLSTIGIHEQCF.

At least ten counts were recorded for this clonotype. This sequence joins TRBV6-5 and TRBJ2-1; D may be TRBD2 (5 bases). The V gene lost 2 bases and the J gene lost 0 bases, with 11 bases spanning the gap. CDR1 and CDR2 from the germline V gene are MNHEY and SVGAGI. The length of the CDR3 is 16 residues. CDR3 amino acids: CASSYQDFRSYNEQFF. The DNA of the CDR3 is TGTGCCAGCAGTTACCAGGACTTCCGCTCCTACAATGAGCAGTTCTTC.

This chain links TRBV28 with TRBJ1-5; the D gene is possibly TRBD1 (5 bases). Per germline, CDR1 MDHEN and CDR2 SYDVKM. Deletions cut 1 base from V and 2 bases from J, with 9 bases between. CDR3 size: 15 residues. The CDR3 DNA follows: TGTGCCAGCAGTTTATATTCCAGGGGCAATCAGCCCCAGCATTTT. Translating gives CASSLYSRGNQPQHF. The whole variable domain, filled in from reference TRBV28 and TRBJ1-5, reads DVKVTQSSRYLVKRTGEKVFLECVQDMDHENMFWYRQDPGLGLRLIYFSYDVKMKEKGDIPEGYSVSREKKERFSLILESASTNQTSMYLCASSLYSRGNQPQHFGDGTRLSIL.